The source of this TCR beta chain is a study of CD8 T cells in ankylosing spondylitis. Molecular-barcoded quantitative 5'-RACE produced these TCR beta libraries. TCRdb re-analysed the 5' RACE reads in MiXCR, keeping a single row per CDR3 protein. The sample contains under 150,000 distinct CDR3 sequences, roughly 18% of which appear only once. This clonotype was seen more than once but under ten times. Its antigen is still unknown. V trimming: 4 bases; J trimming: 7 bases; junction bases outside the gene matches: 6. Germline V gene sequence: CDR1 SGDLS, CDR2 YYNGEE. This CDR3 contains 15 residues. Findings and limits, study-wide: Previous work reported some of these motif variants in the synovial fluid and blood of reactive arthritis. According to the report, clones linked to the disease were significantly enriched in matched synovial fluid samples taken from ankylosing spondylitis patients. There was a TCR beta motif, made of several highly homologous variants, that appeared characteristic of ankylosing spondylitis blood. As for the disease-linked clones, they showed a CD8+ phenotype and occurred at relatively low frequencies in peripheral blood.

The chain uses TRBV9 and TRBJ2-7, with 15 positions matching TRBD2. The source is a male donor with ankylosing spondylitis. The source material was blood, either unsorted or a sorted T cell fraction (not recorded which). The DNA of the CDR3 is TGTGCCAGCAGCCCGCGGACTAGCGGGAGGGAGGAGCAGTACTTC. Its protein is CASSPRTSGREEQYF.